Listed below are T cell receptor beta chains from one sample, sequenced in a study of OX40 agonist ivuxolimab in advanced cancers. TCRdb keeps only in-frame clones here, not all; method: immunoSEQ multiplex PCR. The sample lists 75,000 to 100,000 clones, about 80% occurring once. Sequences were derived from CD4+ or CD8+ T cells sorted from blood, sampled in a trial of the OX40 agonist ivuxolimab. These TCRs come from an adult with an advanced solid tumor such as melanoma, head and neck, liver or kidney cancer. Each CDR3 is given with its conserved first and last residue. Fields, in order: J gene, clone size, V gene, D gene, CDR3 DNA, CDR3 protein. The D gene is left open where the match is weak. Part of the rows lack a size; the others show once, few, many or a class for expanded clones.

J: TRBJ1-3
size: once
V: TRBV7-2
D: .
DNA: TGTGCCAGCAGCTCCCCTAACTCTGGAAACACCATATATTTT
CDR3: CASSSPNSGNTIYF

J: TRBJ1-2
size: .
V: TRBV30
D: .
DNA: TGTGCCTGGAGGGGGTCGACCGGGACACCCTATGGCTACACCTTC
CDR3: CAWRGSTGTPYGYTF

J: TRBJ2-1
size: .
V: TRBV5-1
D: .
DNA: TGCGCCAGCAGCTTGAGCCTCAGCTCCTACAATGAGCAGTTCTTC
CDR3: CASSLSLSSYNEQFF

J: TRBJ2-3
size: .
V: TRBV4-1
D: .
DNA: TGCGCCAGCAGTGGAGATACGCAGTATTTT
CDR3: CASSGDTQYF

J: TRBJ1-3
size: .
V: TRBV10-3
D: .
DNA: TGTGCCATCAGTGAGTTGATCACCACAAACACCATATATTTT
CDR3: CAISELITTNTIYF

J: TRBJ1-1
size: .
V: TRBV7-9
D: .
DNA: TGTGCCAGCAGCCGTTCAATGAACACTGAAGCTTTCTTT
CDR3: CASSRSMNTEAFF

J: TRBJ2-3
size: .
V: TRBV7-3
D: .
DNA: TGTGCCAGCAGCTTAAACGGGGCCAACACAGATACGCAGTATTTT
CDR3: CASSLNGANTDTQYF

J: TRBJ2-7
size: once
V: TRBV27
D: .
DNA: TGTGCCAGCAGTTTATGGAACGACGGGCCATCCTACGAGCAGTACTTC
CDR3: CASSLWNDGPSYEQYF

J: TRBJ1-1
size: .
V: TRBV6-5
D: .
DNA: TGTGCCAGCAGTTACGCAGGCCCTGAAGCTTTCTTT
CDR3: CASSYAGPEAFF

J: TRBJ1-2
size: .
V: TRBV27
D: .
DNA: TGTGCCAGCAGTCAGGGGCAGAACTATGGCTACACCTTC
CDR3: CASSQGQNYGYTF

J: TRBJ2-1
size: .
V: TRBV19
D: TRBD2
DNA: TGTGCCAGTAGTCCCGGAGTAGCGGGGCCTTCCTACAATGAGCAGTTCTTC
CDR3: CASSPGVAGPSYNEQFF

J: TRBJ2-2
size: .
V: TRBV29-1
D: .
DNA: TGCAGCGTTGAATCTTGGACGAACACCGGGGAGCTGTTTTTT
CDR3: CSVESWTNTGELFF

J: TRBJ2-1
size: .
V: TRBV2
D: .
DNA: TGTGCCAGCAAGCTCGAGATAAGAGAGCAGTTCTTC
CDR3: CASKLEIREQFF

J: TRBJ1-5
size: .
V: TRBV27
D: .
DNA: TGTGCCAGCAGTCCCTACCGGGACTCTAATCAGCCCCAGCATTTT
CDR3: CASSPYRDSNQPQHF

J: TRBJ1-6
size: .
V: TRBV9
D: .
DNA: TGTGCCAGCAGCGTAGATGGGCGGTCCTATAATTCACCCCTCCACTTT
CDR3: CASSVDGRSYNSPLHF

J: TRBJ1-1
size: .
V: TRBV19
D: .
DNA: TGTGCCAGTACCCGATTACACTGGAACACTGAAGCTTTCTTT
CDR3: CASTRLHWNTEAFF

J: TRBJ2-7
size: .
V: TRBV6-1
D: .
DNA: TGTGCCAGCGGGGCACCCAGACAGGCATCCTACGAGCAGTACTTC
CDR3: CASGAPRQASYEQYF

J: TRBJ2-1
size: .
V: TRBV5-4
D: TRBD2
DNA: TGTGCCAGCAGCTTGGGCCCAGCGGGGAAGGCTGAGCAGTTCTTC
CDR3: CASSLGPAGKAEQFF

J: TRBJ1-2
size: .
V: TRBV5-1
D: TRBD1
DNA: TGCGCCAGCAGCTTGGGACAGGGGGCTTATGGCTACACCTTC
CDR3: CASSLGQGAYGYTF

J: TRBJ2-3
size: .
V: TRBV19
D: TRBD2
DNA: TGTGCCAGTAGTATGGGCGGGGGGAGCCCAAGCACAGATACGCAGTATTTT
CDR3: CASSMGGGSPSTDTQYF

J: TRBJ1-5
size: .
V: TRBV2
D: .
DNA: TGTGCCAGCAGTGCAGCAGGGAGAAATCAGCCCCAGCATTTT
CDR3: CASSAAGRNQPQHF

J: TRBJ2-7
size: .
V: TRBV7-2
D: .
DNA: TGTGCCAGCAGCTTGGGGAGGGGGCTCACCTACGAGCAGTACTTC
CDR3: CASSLGRGLTYEQYF

J: TRBJ1-3
size: .
V: TRBV7-9
D: .
DNA: TGTGCCAGCAGCACTCCGGAGAGGTCTGGAAACACCATATATTTT
CDR3: CASSTPERSGNTIYF

J: TRBJ1-5
size: many
V: TRBV7-2
D: TRBD1
DNA: TGTGCCAGCAGCATGAGGACAGGGGGGAGGCAGCCCCAGCATTTT
CDR3: CASSMRTGGRQPQHF

J: TRBJ2-2
size: .
V: TRBV4-3
D: TRBD1
DNA: TGCGCCAGCAGCCGTGGACAGGGGGCAAATACCGGGGAGCTGTTTTTT
CDR3: CASSRGQGANTGELFF

J: TRBJ1-6
size: .
V: TRBV7-8
D: TRBD1
DNA: TGTGCCAGCAGCTTAGCAGTCGGAGAGACAGGGCTGAATTCACCCCTCCACTTT
CDR3: CASSLAVGETGLNSPLHF

J: TRBJ1-5
size: .
V: TRBV30
D: .
DNA: TGTGCCTGGAGTGTAGCAGGGTCGGGCAATCAGCCCCAGCATTTT
CDR3: CAWSVAGSGNQPQHF

J: TRBJ1-3
size: .
V: TRBV14
D: .
DNA: TGTGCCAGCAGCCAAGTAAAGGGAAGGGCTGGAAACACCATATATTTT
CDR3: CASSQVKGRAGNTIYF

J: TRBJ1-5
size: few
V: TRBV19
D: .
DNA: TGTGCCAGTAGTATAGGTACCGCTTATAGCAATCAGCCCCAGCATTTT
CDR3: CASSIGTAYSNQPQHF

J: TRBJ2-1
size: .
V: TRBV6-5
D: .
DNA: TGTGCCAGCAGTTACTTTCGGGCCGGGGGCAATGAGCAGTTCTTC
CDR3: CASSYFRAGGNEQFF

J: TRBJ2-7
size: .
V: TRBV11-2
D: .
DNA: TGTGCCAGCAGCTTAGCACAGGGAAGCTCCTACGAGCAGTACTTC
CDR3: CASSLAQGSSYEQYF

J: TRBJ2-7
size: .
V: TRBV4-1
D: .
DNA: TGCGCCAGCAGCCAAGAAGCCGGGAGCCTTGACGAGCAGTACTTC
CDR3: CASSQEAGSLDEQYF

J: TRBJ1-2
size: .
V: TRBV10-3
D: TRBD1
DNA: TGTGCCATCAGTGACCCGACAGGGGCTGGCTACACCTTC
CDR3: CAISDPTGAGYTF

J: TRBJ1-1
size: .
V: TRBV5-1
D: TRBD1
DNA: TGCGCCAGCAGCCCCGGACAGGGGATCACTGAAGCTTTCTTT
CDR3: CASSPGQGITEAFF

J: TRBJ1-1
size: .
V: TRBV14
D: TRBD1
DNA: TGTGCCAGCAGCCGTAACAGGGGATACACTGAAGCTTTCTTT
CDR3: CASSRNRGYTEAFF

J: TRBJ1-1
size: .
V: TRBV4-2
D: .
DNA: TGTGCCAGCAGCCAAGAGCTAAACCGGGTTAACACTGAAGCTTTCTTT
CDR3: CASSQELNRVNTEAFF

J: TRBJ2-7
size: .
V: TRBV4-3
D: TRBD1
DNA: TGCGCCAGCAGCCAAGATCGAGGACAGGACTACGAGCAGTACTTC
CDR3: CASSQDRGQDYEQYF

J: TRBJ1-2
size: .
V: TRBV2
D: .
DNA: TGTGCCAGCAGATCATCGGTGGGCTATGGCTACACCTTC
CDR3: CASRSSVGYGYTF

J: TRBJ2-6
size: once
V: TRBV14
D: .
DNA: TGTGCCAGCAGCCAAGATTTGGTAACTGGGGCCAACGTCCTGACTTTC
CDR3: CASSQDLVTGANVLTF

J: TRBJ1-1
size: .
V: TRBV7-9
D: .
DNA: TGTGCCAGCAGCCAACTGACAGGGAACACTGAAGCTTTCTTT
CDR3: CASSQLTGNTEAFF

J: TRBJ2-1
size: .
V: TRBV7-3
D: TRBD2
DNA: TGTGCCAGCAGCCCAATAGCGGGGGGTTACAATGAGCAGTTCTTC
CDR3: CASSPIAGGYNEQFF